This T cell receptor beta chain came from a study of blood T cell repertoires in COVID-19. As for the study in general: Samples taken during acute and convalescent COVID-19 were collected in the United States, Italy and Spain. The analysed material was cDNA or gDNA that came from T cells, B-cell-depleted T cells, or PBMCs.

Methods used by the authors: Scientists estimated how many nucleated cells there were by amplifying reference gene primers. The repertoire was sequenced with immunoSEQ multiplex PCR; TCRdb's copy has only in-frame clones and lacks some. The V and J calls and the clone size are those of that table, but D and trimming were determined from the DNA. This table holds roughly 120,000 clones, 79% found once. The CDR3 sequence is 13 residues long. The V end was cut by 4 bases, the J end by 7 bases, with 14 bases between. Germline assignment: CDR1 SGHTA and CDR2 FQGNSA. The clonotype comes from an elderly woman with acute or convalescent COVID-19. V and J are TRBV7-2 and TRBJ2-7; unclear D gene. The sequencing input was peripheral blood. CDR3 sequence reads: CASSYRTAEEQYF. The CDR3 nucleotides read TGTGCCAGCAGCTACCGCACCGCGGAGGAGCAGTACTTC.